The entry that follows covers one T cell receptor beta chain sequence. The antigen is undetermined. This CDR3 region has 16 residues. V lost 4 bases and J 4 bases, leaving 17 bases between the germline ends. Looked up from germline, CDR1 is SGDLS and CDR2 is YYNGEE. This entry belongs to a study of blood T cells in healthy people across ages. Findings and caveats of the study: Long-lived donors had more naive CD4+ cells and higher diversity than aged donors. Among T cells, TCR beta diversity per million cells dropped roughly linearly as age rose.

The study drew donors from healthy Caucasian individuals in Russia aged roughly 6 to 100. Primed by a sample-barcoded 5' primer and a J-beta primer mix, a second PCR proceeded for roughly 7 to 11 cycles. A minimum of 3 million CDR3-containing paired-end reads was obtained for each sample. MiXCR, applied by TCRdb to the 5' RACE reads, yields one record per CDR3 protein. The sample has roughly 730,000 distinct CDR3 sequences; about 61% are singletons. This sequence was found in a man aged 35 to 55 in good health. The sequencing sample was made of blood. The rearrangement uses TRBV9 and TRBJ1-4; maybe TRBD1 (5 bases). The CDR3 loop reads CASSQSPTGRNEKLFF. The CDR3 DNA reads as TGTGCCAGCAGCCAATCTCCCACAGGCCGTAATGAAAAACTGTTTTTT.